This T cell receptor beta chain was identified in a study of blood T cell repertoires in COVID-19. About the study: The origin of the acute and convalescent COVID-19 samples was the United States, Italy and Spain.

Assay used: immunoSEQ multiplex PCR; TCRdb lists only in-frame clones, some missing. The sample contains around 450,000 clones, roughly 88% of which appear only once. The count of this clone is one. The cohort comprised adults aged about 18 to 90 years residing in approximately 22 US areas. Allocation to cohorts depended on clinical history reported by the participants. Cohort 3 donors were reported recovered after two negative PCRs, clearance, or symptom resolution. CDR3 length: 12 residues. Germline V gene lookup returns CDR1 SGHAT and CDR2 FQNNGV. Deletions cut 0 bases from V and 11 bases from J, with 10 bases between.

Sequencing was performed on PBMCs or T cells enriched from blood (not recorded which). The rearrangement joins TRBV11-2 to TRBJ1-1; no reliable D call. This clonotype was obtained from a man aged 18 to 29 who had recovered from COVID-19. The CDR3: CASSLDGVRAFF. Written as DNA, the CDR3 is TGTGCCAGCAGCTTAGACGGCGTGAGGGCTTTCTTT.